Listed below are T cell receptor beta chains from one sample, sequenced in a study of radiation and T cells in renal cell carcinoma. Measured with immunoSEQ multiplex PCR; TCRdb has only the in-frame clones, and not every one. This sample has 140,000 to 150,000 clones; approximately 86% occur once, and the top ten carry 15% to 20%. Source: blood, taken from a patient whose treatment included radiotherapy and nephrectomy. These receptors came from a woman between 45 and 65 years old with renal cell carcinoma. Both conserved end residues are part of each CDR3. The D gene is left open where the match is weak. The size entry is marked missing in some rows and otherwise reads once, few, many or a size class.

d_call: .; j_call: TRBJ2-1; v_call: TRBV2; clone_size: .; cdr3_aa: CASSAQSSSYNEQFF; cdr3_nt: TGTGCCAGCAGTGCCCAGAGTAGCTCCTACAATGAGCAGTTCTTC
d_call: .; j_call: TRBJ2-2; v_call: TRBV6-1; clone_size: .; cdr3_aa: CASRGLGMAGELFF; cdr3_nt: TGTGCCAGCAGGGGGTTGGGGATGGCCGGGGAGCTGTTTTTT
d_call: TRBD1; j_call: TRBJ1-5; v_call: TRBV19; clone_size: .; cdr3_aa: CASSGTGYSNQPQHF; cdr3_nt: TGTGCCAGTAGTGGGACAGGATATAGCAATCAGCCCCAGCATTTT
d_call: .; j_call: TRBJ1-3; v_call: TRBV7-2; clone_size: .; cdr3_aa: CASRGDSLGNTIYF; cdr3_nt: TGTGCCAGCAGGGGAGACAGTCTCGGAAACACCATATATTTT
d_call: TRBD1; j_call: TRBJ1-1; v_call: TRBV7-6; clone_size: once; cdr3_aa: CASSFLQGANTEAFF; cdr3_nt: TGTGCCAGCAGCTTCCTACAGGGGGCTAACACTGAAGCTTTCTTT
d_call: TRBD1; j_call: TRBJ2-7; v_call: TRBV5-4; clone_size: few; cdr3_aa: CASSLGQTEQYF; cdr3_nt: TGTGCCAGCAGCCTGGGACAGACCGAGCAGTACTTC
d_call: .; j_call: TRBJ1-1; v_call: TRBV6-6; clone_size: .; cdr3_aa: CASSYSPSLSEAFF; cdr3_nt: TGTGCCAGCAGTTACTCGCCTTCTCTTTCGGAAGCTTTCTTT
d_call: .; j_call: TRBJ1-1; v_call: TRBV10-3; clone_size: .; cdr3_aa: CAISESGAPPGGAFF; cdr3_nt: TGTGCCATCAGTGAGTCAGGAGCACCACCCGGTGGAGCTTTCTTT
d_call: .; j_call: TRBJ1-6; v_call: TRBV5-4; clone_size: .; cdr3_aa: CASTVRGRLNSPLHF; cdr3_nt: TGTGCCAGCACCGTTCGTGGCAGGTTAAATTCACCCCTCCACTTT
d_call: TRBD2; j_call: TRBJ2-1; v_call: TRBV25-1; clone_size: .; cdr3_aa: CASSEGLAGNNEQFF; cdr3_nt: TGTGCCAGCAGTGAGGGACTAGCGGGAAATAATGAGCAGTTCTTC
d_call: .; j_call: TRBJ1-2; v_call: TRBV5-8; clone_size: .; cdr3_aa: CASSLPTGRRQFNYGYTF; cdr3_nt: TGTGCCAGCAGCTTACCCACCGGTCGCCGACAGTTCAACTATGGCTACACCTTC
d_call: .; j_call: TRBJ1-2; v_call: TRBV6-5; clone_size: .; cdr3_aa: CASSYGGEVGGYTF; cdr3_nt: TGTGCCAGCAGTTACGGTGGGGAGGTTGGTGGCTACACCTTC
d_call: TRBD1; j_call: TRBJ1-1; v_call: TRBV11-3; clone_size: once; cdr3_aa: CASSRQGGTEAFF; cdr3_nt: TGTGCCAGCAGCCGTCAGGGGGGCACTGAAGCTTTCTTT
d_call: .; j_call: TRBJ1-6; v_call: TRBV18; clone_size: .; cdr3_aa: CASSPQGTPGGSPLHF; cdr3_nt: TGTGCCAGCTCACCACAGGGGACCCCCGGTGGTTCACCCCTCCACTTT